The 9 T cell receptor beta chains presented below share a single source sample, sequenced in a study of T cells expressing NK-cell markers. TCRdb reworked the 5' RACE reads into one entry per CDR3 protein, no DNA. The ten top clones account for 5.2%, within a sample of about 380,000 distinct CDR3 sequences. The source material was blood T cells: a sorted CD56 or NKG2C T cell subset, CD4+ or CD8+ T cells, or bulk PBMC T cells (not recorded which). The receptors here all came from a man aged 18 to 69 in good health.

This chain links TRBV5-5 with TRBJ2-7. The germline V gene encodes CDR1 SGHKS and CDR2 YYEKEE (reference sequence). This CDR3 region has 14 residues. The CDR3 is CASSFSPVIYEQYF. The full variable domain, its missing parts supplied by reference TRBV5-5 and TRBJ2-7, is DAGVTQSPTHLIKTRGQQVTLRCSPISGHKSVSWYQQVLGQGPQFIFQYYEKEERGRGNFPDRFSARQFPNYSSELNVNALLLGDSALYLCASSFSPVIYEQYFGPGTRLTVT.

Judged by frequency, this clonotype is medium-sized (0.01 to 0.1%). The V and J genes are TRBV6-5 and TRBJ1-6. CDR3 length: 13 residues. The germline V gene encodes CDR1 MNHEY and CDR2 SVGAGI. CDR3 sequence reads: CASSYSGVSPLHF.

This sequence joins TRBV28 and TRBJ2-7. Germline values: CDR1 MDHEN, CDR2 SYDVKM. The length of the CDR3 is 12 residues. The CDR3: CASSYYPTEQYF. The variable domain in full, completed from reference TRBV28 and TRBJ2-7, reads DVKVTQSSRYLVKRTGEKVFLECVQDMDHENMFWYRQDPGLGLRLIYFSYDVKMKEKGDIPEGYSVSREKKERFSLILESASTNQTSMYLCASSYYPTEQYFGPGTRLTVT.

The chain recombines TRBV3-1 with TRBJ2-3; with no DNA, the TCRdb D assignment of TRBD2 cannot be verified. This CDR3 has 18 residues. CDR1 and CDR2 from the germline V gene are LGHDT and YNNKEL (reference sequence). CDR3 residues: CASSQDRERGGRWDTQYF.

This rearrangement joins TRBV5-1 to TRBJ1-6; absent DNA, TCRdb's TRBD1 call cannot be checked. The CDR3 has 16 residues. Germline-derived CDR1 and CDR2 are SGHRS and YFSETQ. CDR3 sequence reads: CASSLYWDSKNSPLHF.

The chain is built from TRBV14 and TRBJ2-2. The CDR3 consists of 13 residues. Per germline, CDR1 SGHDN and CDR2 FVKESK. CDR3 residues: CASSLQNTGELFF.

The V call is TRBV21-1, the J call TRBJ2-1; the TRBD1 assignment by TCRdb is unverifiable without DNA. TRBV21-1 is reported as a pseudogene. The CDR3 runs to 13 residues. CDR3 amino acids: CASSREGCNEQFF.

The chain is built from TRBV28 and TRBJ2-7. The CDR3 covers 13 residues. In germline, CDR1 is MDHEN, CDR2 SYDVKM. The CDR3 here is CASSVAASYEQYF.

The chain carries TRBV2 and TRBJ2-5; the D call of TRBD2 rests on TCRdb alone, since no DNA is present to check it. The V gene's germline CDR1 is SNHLY and CDR2 FYNNEI. This CDR3 is 12 amino acids long. Here the CDR3 reads CASQRGEETQYF.